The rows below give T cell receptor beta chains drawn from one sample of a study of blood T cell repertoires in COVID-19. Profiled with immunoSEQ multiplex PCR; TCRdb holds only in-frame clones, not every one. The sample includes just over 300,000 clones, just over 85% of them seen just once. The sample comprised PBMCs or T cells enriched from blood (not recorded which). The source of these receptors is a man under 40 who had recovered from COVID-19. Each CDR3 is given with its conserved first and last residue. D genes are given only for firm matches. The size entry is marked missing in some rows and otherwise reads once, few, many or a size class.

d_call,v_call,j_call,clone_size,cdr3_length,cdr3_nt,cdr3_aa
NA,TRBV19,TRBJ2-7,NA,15,TGTGCCAGTAGTATCCGAGGCCGATCAGATCACGAGCAGTACTTC,CASSIRGRSDHEQYF
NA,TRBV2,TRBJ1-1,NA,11,TGTGCCACCGCGACGGGGGTGTTAGCTTTCTTT,CATATGVLAFF
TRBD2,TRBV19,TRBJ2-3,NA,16,TGTGCCAGTAGCCCATTGGGGAGCGGGAGGGCAGATACGCAGTATTTT,CASSPLGSGRADTQYF
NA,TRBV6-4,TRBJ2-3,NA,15,TGTGCCAGCAGTGACTCGAAGAGGGGCACAGATACGCAGTATTTT,CASSDSKRGTDTQYF
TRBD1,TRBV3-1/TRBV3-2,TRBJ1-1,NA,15,TGTGCCAGCAGGCTAGCCGACAGGGGGAACACTGAAGCTTTCTTT,CASRLADRGNTEAFF
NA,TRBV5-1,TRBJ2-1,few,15,TGCGCCAGCAGCTTGGTTGCGGATCCCTACAATGAGCAGTTCTTC,CASSLVADPYNEQFF
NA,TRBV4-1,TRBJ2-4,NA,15,TGCGCCAGCAGCCAAGCCGGGGGACCCAAAAACATTCAGTACTTC,CASSQAGGPKNIQYF
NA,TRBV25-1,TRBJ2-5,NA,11,TGTGCCAGCAGTGTCCGAGAGACCCAGTACTTC,CASSVRETQYF
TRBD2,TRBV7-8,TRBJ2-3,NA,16,TGTGCCAGCAGCTTATTTTCCGGACTAGCCACAGATACGCAGTATTTT,CASSLFSGLATDTQYF
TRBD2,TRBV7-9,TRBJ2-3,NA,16,TGTGCCAGCAGCCTCACCGGACTAGCCTTCCCAGATACGCAGTATTTT,CASSLTGLAFPDTQYF
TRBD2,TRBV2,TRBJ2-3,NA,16,TGTGCCAGCAGGGTCTCCGGGACTAGCGACACAGATACGCAGTATTTT,CASRVSGTSDTDTQYF
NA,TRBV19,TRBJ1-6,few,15,TGTGCCAGTAGGGACTCTGTCTCCTATAATTCACCCCTCCACTTT,CASRDSVSYNSPLHF
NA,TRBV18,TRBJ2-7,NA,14,TGTGCCAGCCACGACCAGGGATCTAGCTACGAGCAGTACTTC,CASHDQGSSYEQYF
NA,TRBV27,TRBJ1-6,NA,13,TGTGCCAGCAGCTTGTCTTTCTCCTCACCCCTCCACTTT,CASSLSFSSPLHF
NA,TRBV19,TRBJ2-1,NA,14,TGTGCCAGTAGTCCCTGGGACTCTTACAATGAGCAGTTCTTC,CASSPWDSYNEQFF
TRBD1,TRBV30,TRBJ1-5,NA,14,TGTGCCTGGAGTGTAGGTCAGGGGGATCAGCCCCAGCATTTT,CAWSVGQGDQPQHF
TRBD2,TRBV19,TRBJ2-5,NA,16,TGTGCCAGTAGTATATATCTAGCGGGAGCGGCAGAGACCCAGTACTTC,CASSIYLAGAAETQYF
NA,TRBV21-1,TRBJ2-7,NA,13,TGTGCCAGCAGCAAAGGACATAACTACGAGCAGTACTTC,CASSKGHNYEQYF
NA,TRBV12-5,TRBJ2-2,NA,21,TGTGCTAGTGGTTTGGTACCCTACCCGGGAGCAGGGACCACGAACACCGGGGAGCTGTTTTTT,CASGLVPYPGAGTTNTGELFF
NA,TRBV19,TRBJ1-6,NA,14,TGTGCGAGCGGGATCAGCTCCTATAATTCACCCCTCCACTTT,CASGISSYNSPLHF
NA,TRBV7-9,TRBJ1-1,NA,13,TGTGCCAGCAGCTTTCAGGAGAACACTGAAGCTTTCTTT,CASSFQENTEAFF
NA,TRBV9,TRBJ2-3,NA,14,TGTGCCAGCAGCCGGTGGCAGGGGAAAGATACGCAGTATTTT,CASSRWQGKDTQYF
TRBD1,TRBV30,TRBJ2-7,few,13,TGTGCCTGGAGCGCCGGGACAGCCTACGAGCAGTACTTC,CAWSAGTAYEQYF
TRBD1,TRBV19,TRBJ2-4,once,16,TGTGCCAGTAGTCCCGACAGGGGGCGCGGCAAAAACATTCAGTACTTC,CASSPDRGRGKNIQYF
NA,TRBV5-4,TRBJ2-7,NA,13,TGTGCCAGCCGTTTGGGGGGCCGCTACGAGCAGTACTTC,CASRLGGRYEQYF
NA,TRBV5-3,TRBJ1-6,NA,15,TGTGCCAGAAGCTTGGCACAGGTCCATAATTCACCCCTCCACTTT,CARSLAQVHNSPLHF
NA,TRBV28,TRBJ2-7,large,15,TGTGCCAGCAGCCCGTCCGGACTGTCCTCCTACGAGCAGTACTTC,CASSPSGLSSYEQYF
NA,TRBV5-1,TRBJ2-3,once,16,TGCGCCAGCAGCTCGTCAAGGCTAGCTAGCACAGATACGCAGTATTTT,CASSSSRLASTDTQYF
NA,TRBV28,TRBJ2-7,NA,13,TGTGCATCGGAGACCACGTATGGATACGAGCAGTACTTC,CASETTYGYEQYF
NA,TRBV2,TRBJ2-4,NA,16,TGTGCCAGCAGTGTCCCTAAGAGGACAGACAAAAACATTCAGTACTTC,CASSVPKRTDKNIQYF
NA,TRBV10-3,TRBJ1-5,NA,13,TGTGCCATCGGCTGGGAGATCAATCAGCCCCAGCATTTT,CAIGWEINQPQHF
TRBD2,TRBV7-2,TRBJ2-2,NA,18,TGTGCTTGGGCTAGCGGAGCTTCCATCCCGGTTTTCTCCGGGGAGCTGTTTTTT,CAWASGASIPVFSGELFF
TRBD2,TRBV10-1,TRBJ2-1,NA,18,TGCGCCAGCAGTGCATCGGGACTAGCGGGAGGCGCCTACAATGAGCAGTTCTTC,CASSASGLAGGAYNEQFF
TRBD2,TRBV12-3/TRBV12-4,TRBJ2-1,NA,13,TGTGCCAGCAGTTTATGGGGGGAGGGCGTGCAGTTCTTC,CASSLWGEGVQFF
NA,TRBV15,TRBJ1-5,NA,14,TGTGCCACCAGCAGAGATACGGGCAATCAGCCCCAGCATTTT,CATSRDTGNQPQHF
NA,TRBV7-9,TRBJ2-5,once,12,TGTGCCAGCTGCGGGGTGTTAGAGACCCAGTACTTC,CASCGVLETQYF
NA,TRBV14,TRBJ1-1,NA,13,TGTGCCAGCAGCCAAGAGGATAGGGAGGGTGTTTTCTTT,CASSQEDREGVFF
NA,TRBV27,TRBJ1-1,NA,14,TGTGCCAGCAGTTTATCCCCACTAAACACTGAAGCTTTCTTT,CASSLSPLNTEAFF
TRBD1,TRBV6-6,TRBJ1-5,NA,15,TGTGCCAGCGGGACAGGGAGGGAGAGCAATCAGCCCCAGCATTTT,CASGTGRESNQPQHF
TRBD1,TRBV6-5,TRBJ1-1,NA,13,TGTGCCAGTTACAGACAGGGGAGGACTGAAGCTTTCTTT,CASYRQGRTEAFF
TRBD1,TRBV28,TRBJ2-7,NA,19,TGTGCCAGCAGTTTTTTTCTTTCCCCCGGGACAGGGAGTTCCTACGAGCAGTACTTC,CASSFFLSPGTGSSYEQYF
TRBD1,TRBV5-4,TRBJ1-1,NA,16,TGTGCCAGCAGCTCCCCTAACAGGGGGCGCGTAACTGAAGCTTTCTTT,CASSSPNRGRVTEAFF
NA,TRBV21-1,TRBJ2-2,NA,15,TGTGCCAGCACCCCAGGGCTAGCGGGAGTCGGGGAGCTGTTTTTT,CASTPGLAGVGELFF
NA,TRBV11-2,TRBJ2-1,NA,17,TGTGCCAGCAGCCCATTTCGACACTTGAGCTCCTACAATGAGCAGTTCTTC,CASSPFRHLSSYNEQFF
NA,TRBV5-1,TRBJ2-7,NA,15,TGCGCCAGCAGCTTGGCGGAGGCCGGCCTGTACGAGCAGTACTTC,CASSLAEAGLYEQYF
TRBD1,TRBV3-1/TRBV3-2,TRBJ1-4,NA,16,TGTGCCAGCAGCCCGGGGACAGCTCCTACTAATGAAAAACTGTTTTTT,CASSPGTAPTNEKLFF
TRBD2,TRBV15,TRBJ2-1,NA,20,TGTGCCACCAGCAGAGATCGAAGGCTTGGGCTAGCGGGGGGGTACAATGAGCAGTTCTTC,CATSRDRRLGLAGGYNEQFF
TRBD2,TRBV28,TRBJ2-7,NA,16,TGTGCCAGCTTGGGACTAGCGGGTAGGAAAACCTACGAGCAGTACTTC,CASLGLAGRKTYEQYF
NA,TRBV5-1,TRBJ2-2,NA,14,TGCGCCAGCAGCTTGGTTCCGGGTAGCGGGGAGCTGTTTTTT,CASSLVPGSGELFF
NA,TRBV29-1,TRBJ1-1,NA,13,TGCAGCGTTGCTATGATCGGGAACACTGAAGCTTTCTTT,CSVAMIGNTEAFF
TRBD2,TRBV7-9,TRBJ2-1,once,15,TGTGCCAGCAGCCCAGGGACTAGCGGGAGTAATGAGCAGTTCTTC,CASSPGTSGSNEQFF
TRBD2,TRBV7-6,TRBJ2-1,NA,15,TGTGCCAGCAGCTTTAATACGGGAGGGTGGAATGAGCAGTTCTTC,CASSFNTGGWNEQFF
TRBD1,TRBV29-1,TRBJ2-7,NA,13,TGCAGCGTTGAGACAGGGAGCTCCTACGAGCAGTACTTC,CSVETGSSYEQYF
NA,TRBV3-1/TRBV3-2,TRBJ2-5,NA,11,TGTGCCAGCAGCCAAGCTGAGACCCAGTACTTC,CASSQAETQYF
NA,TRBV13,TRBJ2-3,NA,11,TGTGCCAGCAGGAAGAGGGATACGCAGTATTTT,CASRKRDTQYF
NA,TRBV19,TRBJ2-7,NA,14,TGTGCCAGCAGACTAAGCGCGACCACGCAGGAGCAGTACTTC,CASRLSATTQEQYF
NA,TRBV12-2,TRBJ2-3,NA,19,TGTGCAAGTCGCTTAGCCGGGGAGGGCCTAGACTTCGGCACAGATACGCAGTATTTT,CASRLAGEGLDFGTDTQYF
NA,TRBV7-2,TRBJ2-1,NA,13,TGTGCCAGCAGCTTAGATTATTACAATGAGCAGTTCTTC,CASSLDYYNEQFF
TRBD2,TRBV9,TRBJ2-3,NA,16,TGTGCCAGCAGCCTCCGGACTAGCGGAACGGCAGATACGCAGTATTTT,CASSLRTSGTADTQYF